Sequencing of this T cell receptor beta chain was carried out in a study of CD8 T cells in ankylosing spondylitis listed by TCRdb under 2017. About the full investigation: To find TCR variants linked to disease, the study profiled T cell receptor beta repertoires in ankylosing spondylitis patients and healthy donors. The full study cohort comprised approximately 23 ankylosing spondylitis patients and roughly 100 healthy donors. Peripheral blood was sampled, and synovial fluid was also collected from ankylosing spondylitis patients.

Sequencing used an Illumina HiSeq 2500. TCR beta libraries were prepared by quantitative 5'-RACE with molecular barcodes. The study's processing was this. To identify disease-linked TCR variants, a new computational method was used, one built on a probabilistic model of VDJ rearrangement. The public reads were run again by TCRdb, first through fastp at Q25 and then through MiXCR, and only productive beta chains were kept. Rows are combined by CDR3 protein, so each entry shows the most common genes and DNA. It is TCRdb's table, rather than the study itself, that gives the V and J calls and clone size. Within this sample are over 700,000 distinct CDR3 sequences, with 19% of them counted one time only. The ten largest clones represent about 20% of the sample. On this clonotype itself: Its recognized antigen is unknown. No base-level quality is on record; no much larger clone is a single base apart.

V is pared back by 3 bases and J by 0 bases, with 7 bases lying between the germline termini. Based on the germline V gene, the CDR1 and CDR2 sequences are LGHNT and FRNRAP. The cysteine opens and the phenylalanine closes a CDR3 of 14 amino acids. The read is trimmed to its CDR3 DNA, 42 bases read in frame from base 1. Overall results and qualifications from the work: Some motif variants had previously been reported in the synovial fluid and blood of reactive arthritis patients, which suggests shared mechanisms of disease initiation. The disease-linked clones were reported to be significantly enriched in matched synovial fluid samples from ankylosing spondylitis patients. A TCR beta motif of eight highly homologous amino acid variants appeared characteristic of blood from ankylosing spondylitis patients. A CD8+ phenotype was shown by the disease-linked clones, which were found at relatively low frequencies in peripheral blood.

This TCR was sampled from a male donor with ankylosing spondylitis. The sequence links TRBV12-5 to TRBJ2-3; the D gene cannot be resolved reliably. The specimen was blood, either unsorted or a sorted T cell fraction (not recorded which). The sequenced DNA is TGTGCTAGTGGTTTAAGGCCTAGCACAGATACGCAGTATTTT. Translated, it gives CASGLRPSTDTQYF.